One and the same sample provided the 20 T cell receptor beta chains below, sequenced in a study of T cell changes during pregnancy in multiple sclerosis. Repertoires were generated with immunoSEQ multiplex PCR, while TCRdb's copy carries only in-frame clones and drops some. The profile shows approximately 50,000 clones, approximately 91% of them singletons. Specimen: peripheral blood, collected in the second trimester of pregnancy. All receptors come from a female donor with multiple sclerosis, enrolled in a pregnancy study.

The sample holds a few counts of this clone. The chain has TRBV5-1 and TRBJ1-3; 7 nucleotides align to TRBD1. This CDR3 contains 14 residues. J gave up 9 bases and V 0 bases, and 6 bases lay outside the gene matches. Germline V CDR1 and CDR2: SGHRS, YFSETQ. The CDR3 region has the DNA TGCGCCAGCAGCTTGGGACAGGGTGATAGCACCATATATTTT. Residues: CASSLGQGDSTIYF.

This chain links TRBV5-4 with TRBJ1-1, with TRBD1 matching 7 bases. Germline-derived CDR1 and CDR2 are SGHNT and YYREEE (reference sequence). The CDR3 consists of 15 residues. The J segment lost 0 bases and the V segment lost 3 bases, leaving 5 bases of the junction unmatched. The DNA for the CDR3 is TGTGCCAGCAGCTCTCCGGGACAGATGAACACTGAAGCTTTCTTT. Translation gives CASSSPGQMNTEAFF.

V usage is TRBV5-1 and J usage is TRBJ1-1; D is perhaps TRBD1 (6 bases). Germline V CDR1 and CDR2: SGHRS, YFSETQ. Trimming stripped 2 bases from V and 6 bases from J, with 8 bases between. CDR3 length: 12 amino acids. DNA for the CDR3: TGCGCCAGCAGCTTACAGGGTCCTGAAGCTTTCTTT. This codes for CASSLQGPEAFF.

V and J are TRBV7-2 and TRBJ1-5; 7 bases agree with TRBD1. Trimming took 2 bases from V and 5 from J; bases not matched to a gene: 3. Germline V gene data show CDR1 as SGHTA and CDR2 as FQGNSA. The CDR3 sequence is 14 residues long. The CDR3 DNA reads TGTGCCAGCAGCTTACGACAGGGAGATCAGCCCCAGCATTTT. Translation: CASSLRQGDQPQHF.

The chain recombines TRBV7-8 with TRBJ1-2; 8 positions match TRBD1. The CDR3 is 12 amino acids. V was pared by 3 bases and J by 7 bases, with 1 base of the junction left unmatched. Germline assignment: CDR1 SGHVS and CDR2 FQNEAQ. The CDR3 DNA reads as TGTGCCAGCAGCTTGACAGGGGTTGGCTACACCTTC. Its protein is CASSLTGVGYTF.

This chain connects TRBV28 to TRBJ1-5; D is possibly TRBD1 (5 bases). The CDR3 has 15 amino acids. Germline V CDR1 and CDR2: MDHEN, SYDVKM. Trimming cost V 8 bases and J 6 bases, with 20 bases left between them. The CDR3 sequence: CASAGNRGFGQPQHF. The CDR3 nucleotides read TGTGCCAGCGCTGGGAACCGGGGGTTTGGTCAGCCCCAGCATTTT.

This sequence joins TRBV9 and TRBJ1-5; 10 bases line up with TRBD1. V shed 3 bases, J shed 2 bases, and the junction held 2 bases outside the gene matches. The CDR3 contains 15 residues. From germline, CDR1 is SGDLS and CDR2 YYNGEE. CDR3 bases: TGTGCCAGCAGCGGGGGACAGGGGCGCAATCAGCCCCAGCATTTT. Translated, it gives CASSGGQGRNQPQHF. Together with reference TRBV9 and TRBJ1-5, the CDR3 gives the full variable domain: DSGVTQTPKHLITATGQRVTLRCSPRSGDLSVYWYQQSLDQGLQFLIQYYNGEERAKGNILERFSAQQFPDLHSELNLSSLELGDSALYFCASSGGQGRNQPQHFGDGTRLSIL.

The CDR3 protein is CASSGGLTRGANEQFF. In DNA form, the CDR3 reads TGTGCCAGCAGCGGGGGACTTACCAGGGGGGCCAATGAGCAGTTCTTC. This chain joins TRBV9 and TRBJ2-1; a possible D gene is TRBD1 (7 bases). The V gene's germline CDR1 is SGDLS and CDR2 YYNGEE. The CDR3 covers 16 residues. The V gene lost 3 bases and the J gene lost 6 bases, with 19 bases spanning the gap.

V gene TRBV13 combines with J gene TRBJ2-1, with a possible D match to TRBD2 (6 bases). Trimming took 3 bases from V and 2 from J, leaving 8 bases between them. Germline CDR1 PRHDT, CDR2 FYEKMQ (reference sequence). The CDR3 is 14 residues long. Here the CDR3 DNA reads TGTGCCAGCAGCTTCGGGGGTCCCTACAATGAGCAGTTCTTC. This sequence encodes CASSFGGPYNEQFF.

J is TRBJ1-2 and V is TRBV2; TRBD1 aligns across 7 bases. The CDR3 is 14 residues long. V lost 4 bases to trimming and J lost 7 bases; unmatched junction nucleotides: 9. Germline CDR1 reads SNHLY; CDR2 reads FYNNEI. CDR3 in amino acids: CASSGTGEMVGYTF. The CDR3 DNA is TGTGCCAGCAGTGGTACAGGGGAGATGGTTGGCTACACCTTC.

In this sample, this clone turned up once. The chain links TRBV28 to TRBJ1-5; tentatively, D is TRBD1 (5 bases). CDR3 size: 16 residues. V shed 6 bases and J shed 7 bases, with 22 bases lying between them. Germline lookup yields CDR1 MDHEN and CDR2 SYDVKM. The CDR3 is CASRPAGSPGEQPQHF. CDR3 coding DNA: TGTGCCAGCAGACCCGCCGGAAGCCCGGGGGAGCAGCCCCAGCATTTT.

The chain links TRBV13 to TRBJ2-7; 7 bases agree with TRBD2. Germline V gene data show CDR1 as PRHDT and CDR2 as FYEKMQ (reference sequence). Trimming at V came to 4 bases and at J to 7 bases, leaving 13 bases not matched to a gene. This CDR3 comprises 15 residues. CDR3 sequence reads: CASSSPPAGEGEQYF. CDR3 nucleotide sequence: TGTGCCAGCAGCTCCCCTCCGGCGGGGGAGGGGGAGCAGTACTTC.

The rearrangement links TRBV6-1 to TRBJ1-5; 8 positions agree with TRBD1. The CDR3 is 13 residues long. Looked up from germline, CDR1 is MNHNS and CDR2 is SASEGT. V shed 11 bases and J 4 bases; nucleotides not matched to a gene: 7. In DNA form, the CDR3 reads TGTGCCGGGGGACAGGCACGAAATCAGCCCCAGCATTTT. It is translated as CAGGQARNQPQHF.

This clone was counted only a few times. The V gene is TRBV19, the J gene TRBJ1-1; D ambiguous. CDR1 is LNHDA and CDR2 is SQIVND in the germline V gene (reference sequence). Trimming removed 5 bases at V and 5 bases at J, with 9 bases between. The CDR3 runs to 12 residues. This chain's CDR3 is CASSPRRTEAFF. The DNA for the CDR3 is TGTGCCAGTAGTCCCCGGCGGACTGAAGCTTTCTTT.

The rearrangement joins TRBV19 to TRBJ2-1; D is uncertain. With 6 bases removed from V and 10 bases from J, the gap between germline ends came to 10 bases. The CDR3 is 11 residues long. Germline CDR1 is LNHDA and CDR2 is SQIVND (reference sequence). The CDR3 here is CASRIREEQFF. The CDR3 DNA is TGTGCCAGTAGAATCCGAGAGGAGCAGTTCTTC.

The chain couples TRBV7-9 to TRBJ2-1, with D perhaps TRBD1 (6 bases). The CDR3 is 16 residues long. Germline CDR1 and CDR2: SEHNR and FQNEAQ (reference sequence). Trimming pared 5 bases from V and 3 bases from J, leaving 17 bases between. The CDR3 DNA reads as TGTGCCAGCAGCCCTAGTCAGGGGTCTTACTACAATGAGCAGTTCTTC. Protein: CASSPSQGSYYNEQFF.

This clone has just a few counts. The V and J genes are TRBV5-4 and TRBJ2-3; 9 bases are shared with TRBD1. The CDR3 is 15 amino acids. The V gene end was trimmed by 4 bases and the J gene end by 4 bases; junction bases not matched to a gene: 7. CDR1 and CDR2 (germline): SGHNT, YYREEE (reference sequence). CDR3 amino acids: CASSRGTGSSDTQYF. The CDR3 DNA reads TGTGCCAGCAGCAGGGGGACAGGGTCATCAGATACGCAGTATTTT.

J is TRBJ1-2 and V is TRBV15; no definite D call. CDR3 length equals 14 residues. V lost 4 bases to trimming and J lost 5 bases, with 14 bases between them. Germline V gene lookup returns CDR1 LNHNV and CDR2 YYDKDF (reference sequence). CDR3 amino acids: CATSTSHGIYGYTF. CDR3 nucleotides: TGTGCCACCAGCACTAGTCACGGGATATATGGCTACACCTTC.

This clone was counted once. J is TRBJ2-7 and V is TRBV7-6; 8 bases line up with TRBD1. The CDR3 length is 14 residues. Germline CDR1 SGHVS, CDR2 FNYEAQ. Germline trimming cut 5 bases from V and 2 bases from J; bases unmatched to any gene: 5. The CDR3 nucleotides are TGTGCCAGCAGCCCACCGGACAGGGCCTACGAGCAGTACTTC. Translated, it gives CASSPPDRAYEQYF.

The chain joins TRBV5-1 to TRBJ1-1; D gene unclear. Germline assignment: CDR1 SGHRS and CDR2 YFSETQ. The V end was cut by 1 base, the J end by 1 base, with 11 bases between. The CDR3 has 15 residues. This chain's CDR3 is CASSLIARENTEAFF. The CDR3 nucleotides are TGCGCCAGCAGCTTGATAGCGCGGGAGAACACTGAAGCTTTCTTT.